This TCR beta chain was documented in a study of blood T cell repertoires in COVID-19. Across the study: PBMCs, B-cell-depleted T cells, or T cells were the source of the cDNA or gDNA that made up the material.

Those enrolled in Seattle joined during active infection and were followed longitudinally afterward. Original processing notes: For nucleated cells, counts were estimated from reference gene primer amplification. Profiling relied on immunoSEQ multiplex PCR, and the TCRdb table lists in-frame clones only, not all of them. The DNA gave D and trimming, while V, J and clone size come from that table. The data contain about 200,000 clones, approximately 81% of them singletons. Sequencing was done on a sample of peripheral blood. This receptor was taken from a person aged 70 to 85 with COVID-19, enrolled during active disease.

CDR3 in DNA: TGTGCCAGCAGCCCCCGTAGCGGGAGCGTGCGGACCGGGGAGCTGTTTTTT. Protein: CASSPRSGSVRTGELFF. V and J are TRBV7-6 and TRBJ2-2, with 9 bases that match TRBD2. There are 17 residues in the CDR3. The germline V gene has CDR1 SGHVS and CDR2 FNYEAQ. The V and J ends lost 5 bases and 5 bases, in that order; junction bases with no gene match: 12.